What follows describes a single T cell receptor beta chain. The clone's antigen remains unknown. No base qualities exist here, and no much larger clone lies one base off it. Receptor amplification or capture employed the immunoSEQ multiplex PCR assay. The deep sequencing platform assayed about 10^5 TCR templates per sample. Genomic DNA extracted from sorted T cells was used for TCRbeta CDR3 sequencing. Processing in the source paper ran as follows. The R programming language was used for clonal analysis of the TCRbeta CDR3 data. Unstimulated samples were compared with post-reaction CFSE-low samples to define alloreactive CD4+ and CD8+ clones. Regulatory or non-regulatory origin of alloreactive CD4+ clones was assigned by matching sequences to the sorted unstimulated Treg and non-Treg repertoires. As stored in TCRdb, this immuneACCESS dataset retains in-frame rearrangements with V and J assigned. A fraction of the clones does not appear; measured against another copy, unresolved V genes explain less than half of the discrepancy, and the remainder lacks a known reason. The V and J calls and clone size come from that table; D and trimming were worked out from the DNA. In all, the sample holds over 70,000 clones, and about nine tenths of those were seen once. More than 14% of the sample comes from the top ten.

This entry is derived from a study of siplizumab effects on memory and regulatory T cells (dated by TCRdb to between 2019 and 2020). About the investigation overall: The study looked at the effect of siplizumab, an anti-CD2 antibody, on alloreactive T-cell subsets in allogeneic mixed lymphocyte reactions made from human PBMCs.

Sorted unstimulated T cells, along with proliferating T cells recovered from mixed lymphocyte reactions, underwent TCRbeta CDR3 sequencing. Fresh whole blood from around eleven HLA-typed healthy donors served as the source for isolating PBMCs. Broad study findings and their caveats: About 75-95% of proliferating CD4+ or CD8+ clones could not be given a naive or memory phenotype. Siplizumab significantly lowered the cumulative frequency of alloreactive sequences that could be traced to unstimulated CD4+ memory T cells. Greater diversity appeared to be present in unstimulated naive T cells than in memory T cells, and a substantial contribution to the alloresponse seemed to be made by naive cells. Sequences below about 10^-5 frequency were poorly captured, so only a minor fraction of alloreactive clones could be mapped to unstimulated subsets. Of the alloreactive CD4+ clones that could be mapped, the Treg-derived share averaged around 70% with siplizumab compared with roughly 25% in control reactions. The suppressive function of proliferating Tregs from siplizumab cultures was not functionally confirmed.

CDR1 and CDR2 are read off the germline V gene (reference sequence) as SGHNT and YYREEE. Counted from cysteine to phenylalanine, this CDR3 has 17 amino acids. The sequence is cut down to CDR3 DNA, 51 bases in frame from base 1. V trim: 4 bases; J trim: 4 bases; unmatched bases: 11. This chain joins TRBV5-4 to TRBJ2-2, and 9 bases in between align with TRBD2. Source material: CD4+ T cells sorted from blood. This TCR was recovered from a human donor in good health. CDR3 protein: CASSPPVSGSGTGELFF. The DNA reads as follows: TGTGCCAGCAGCCCCCCAGTTAGCGGGAGTGGCACCGGGGAGCTGTTTTTT. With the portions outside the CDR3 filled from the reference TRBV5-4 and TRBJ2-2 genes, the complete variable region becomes ETGVTQSPTHLIKTRGQQVTLRCSSQSGHNTVSWYQQALGQGPQFIFQYYREEENGRGNFPPRFSGLQFPNYSSELNVNALELDDSALYLCASSPPVSGSGTGELFFGEGSRLTVL.